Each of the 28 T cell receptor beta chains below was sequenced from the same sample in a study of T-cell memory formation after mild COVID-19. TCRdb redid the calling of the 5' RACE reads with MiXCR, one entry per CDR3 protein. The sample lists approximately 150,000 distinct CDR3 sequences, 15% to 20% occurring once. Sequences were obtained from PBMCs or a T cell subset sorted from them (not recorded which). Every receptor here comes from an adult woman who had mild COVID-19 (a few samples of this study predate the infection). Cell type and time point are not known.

CDR3 sequence (DNA): TGTGCCATCAGTGAGCCTGGACAGGGGCCAGATACGCAGTATTTT. This gives the protein CAISEPGQGPDTQYF. V and J are TRBV10-3 and TRBJ2-3; 9 bases map to TRBD1. This CDR3 spans 15 amino acids. The V gene's germline CDR1 is ENHRY and CDR2 SYGVKD. The V segment lost 2 bases and the J segment 4 bases; nucleotides outside the gene matches: 4.

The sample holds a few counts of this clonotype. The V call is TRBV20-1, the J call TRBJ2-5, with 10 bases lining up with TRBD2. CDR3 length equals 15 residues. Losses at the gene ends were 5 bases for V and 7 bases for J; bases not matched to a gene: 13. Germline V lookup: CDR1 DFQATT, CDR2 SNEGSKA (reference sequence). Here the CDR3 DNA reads TGCAGTGCTCCCCGGGGGCTAGCGGGAGCGGGGACCCAGTACTTC. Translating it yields CSAPRGLAGAGTQYF.

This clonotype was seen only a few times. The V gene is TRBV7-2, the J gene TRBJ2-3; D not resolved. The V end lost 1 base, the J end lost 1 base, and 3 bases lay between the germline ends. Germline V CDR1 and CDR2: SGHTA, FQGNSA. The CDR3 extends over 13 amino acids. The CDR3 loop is CASSLVRTDTQYF. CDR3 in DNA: TGTGCCAGCAGCTTAGTCCGCACAGATACGCAGTATTTT.

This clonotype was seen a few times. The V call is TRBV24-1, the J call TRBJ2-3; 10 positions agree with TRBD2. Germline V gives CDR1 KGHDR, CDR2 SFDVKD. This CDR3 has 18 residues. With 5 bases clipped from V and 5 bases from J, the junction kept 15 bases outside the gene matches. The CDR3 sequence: CATSGEGVLAGVGDTQYF. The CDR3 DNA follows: TGTGCCACCAGTGGAGAGGGGGTCCTAGCGGGAGTAGGAGATACGCAGTATTTT.

CDR3 coding DNA: TGTGCCAGCAGCCAAGGAGTCGGGACTTACTACGAGCAGTACTTC. As protein: CASSQGVGTYYEQYF. The chain uses TRBV3-1 and TRBJ2-7, with D possibly being TRBD2 (6 bases). Germline lookup yields CDR1 LGHDT and CDR2 YNNKEL (reference sequence). This CDR3 comprises 15 residues. Trimming cost V 1 base and J 3 bases, with 13 bases left between them.

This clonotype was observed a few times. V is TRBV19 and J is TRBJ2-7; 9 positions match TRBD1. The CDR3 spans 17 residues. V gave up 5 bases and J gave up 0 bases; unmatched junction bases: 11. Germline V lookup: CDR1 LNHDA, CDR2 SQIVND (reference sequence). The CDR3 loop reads CASSPWLGTGPSYEQYF. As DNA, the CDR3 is TGTGCCAGTAGTCCTTGGCTCGGGACAGGGCCCTCCTACGAGCAGTACTTC.

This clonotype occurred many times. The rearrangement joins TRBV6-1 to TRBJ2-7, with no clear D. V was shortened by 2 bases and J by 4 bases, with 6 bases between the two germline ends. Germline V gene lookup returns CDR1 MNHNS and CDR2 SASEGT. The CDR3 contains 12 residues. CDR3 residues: CASSERWYEQYF. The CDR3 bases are TGTGCCAGCAGTGAAAGGTGGTACGAGCAGTACTTC.

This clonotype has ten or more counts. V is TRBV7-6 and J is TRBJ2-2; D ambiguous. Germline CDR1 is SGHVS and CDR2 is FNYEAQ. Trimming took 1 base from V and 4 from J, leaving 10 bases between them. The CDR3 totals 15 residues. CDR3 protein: CASSLVAFSTGELFF. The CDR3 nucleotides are TGTGCCAGCAGCTTAGTAGCTTTTTCCACCGGGGAGCTGTTTTTT.

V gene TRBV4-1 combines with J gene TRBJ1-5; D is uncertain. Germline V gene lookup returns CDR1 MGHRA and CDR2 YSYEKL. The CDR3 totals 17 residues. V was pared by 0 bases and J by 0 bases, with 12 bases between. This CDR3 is CASSQDKGTYSNQPQHF. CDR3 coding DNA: TGCGCCAGCAGCCAAGATAAGGGCACCTATAGCAATCAGCCCCAGCATTTT.

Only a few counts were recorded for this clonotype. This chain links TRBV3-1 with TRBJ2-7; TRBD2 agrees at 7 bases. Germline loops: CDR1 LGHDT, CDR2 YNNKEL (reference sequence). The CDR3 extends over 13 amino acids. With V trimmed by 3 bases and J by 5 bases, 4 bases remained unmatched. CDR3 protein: CASSHETSNEQYF. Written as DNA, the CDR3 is TGTGCCAGCAGCCACGAGACTAGCAACGAGCAGTACTTC.

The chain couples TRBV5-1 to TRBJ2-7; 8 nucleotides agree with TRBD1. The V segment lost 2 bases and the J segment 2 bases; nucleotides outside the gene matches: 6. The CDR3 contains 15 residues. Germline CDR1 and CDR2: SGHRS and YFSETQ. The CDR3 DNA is TGCGCCAGCAGCTTAACTTGGACAGGGCCCTACGAGCAGTACTTC. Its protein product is CASSLTWTGPYEQYF.

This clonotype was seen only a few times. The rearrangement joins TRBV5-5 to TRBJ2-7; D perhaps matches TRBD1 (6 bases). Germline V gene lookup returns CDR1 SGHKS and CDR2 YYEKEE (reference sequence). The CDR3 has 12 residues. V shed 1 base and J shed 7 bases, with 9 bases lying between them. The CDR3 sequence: CASSLTGKEQYF. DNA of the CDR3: TGTGCCAGCAGCTTGACAGGGAAGGAGCAGTACTTC. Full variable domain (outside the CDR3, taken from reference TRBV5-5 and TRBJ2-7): DAGVTQSPTHLIKTRGQQVTLRCSPISGHKSVSWYQQVLGQGPQFIFQYYEKEERGRGNFPDRFSARQFPNYSSELNVNALLLGDSALYLCASSLTGKEQYFGPGTRLTVT.

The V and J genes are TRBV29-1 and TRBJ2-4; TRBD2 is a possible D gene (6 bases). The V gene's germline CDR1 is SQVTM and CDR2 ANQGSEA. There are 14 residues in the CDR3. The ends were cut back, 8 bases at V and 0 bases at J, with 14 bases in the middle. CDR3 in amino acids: CSIVHGGAKNIQYF. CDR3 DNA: TGCAGCATTGTCCACGGGGGAGCCAAAAACATTCAGTACTTC.

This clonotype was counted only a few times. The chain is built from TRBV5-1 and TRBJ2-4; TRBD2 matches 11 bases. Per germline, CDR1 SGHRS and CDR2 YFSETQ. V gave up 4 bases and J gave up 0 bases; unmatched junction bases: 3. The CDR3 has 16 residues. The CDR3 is CASSEGLAVAKNIQYF. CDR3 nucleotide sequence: TGCGCCAGCAGCGAGGGACTAGCGGTAGCCAAAAACATTCAGTACTTC.

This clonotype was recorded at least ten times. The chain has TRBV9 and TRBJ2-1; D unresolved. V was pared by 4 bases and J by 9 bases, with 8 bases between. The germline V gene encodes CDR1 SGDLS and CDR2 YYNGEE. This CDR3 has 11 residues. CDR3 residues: CASSPGSEQFF. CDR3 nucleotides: TGTGCCAGCAGCCCCGGATCTGAGCAGTTCTTC.

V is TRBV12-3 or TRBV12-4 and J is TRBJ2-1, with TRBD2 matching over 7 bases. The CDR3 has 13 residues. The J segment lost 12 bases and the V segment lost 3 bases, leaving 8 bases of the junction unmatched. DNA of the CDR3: TGTGCCAGCAGTTTTGGGTCTTCTAGCGGGCAGTTCTTC. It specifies CASSFGSSSGQFF.

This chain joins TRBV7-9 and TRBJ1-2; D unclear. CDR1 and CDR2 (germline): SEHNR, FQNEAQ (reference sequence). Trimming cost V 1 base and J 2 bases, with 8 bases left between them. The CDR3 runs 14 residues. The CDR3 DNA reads TGTGCCAGCAGCTTAGGTTCCCTCAACTATGGCTACACCTTC. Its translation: CASSLGSLNYGYTF.

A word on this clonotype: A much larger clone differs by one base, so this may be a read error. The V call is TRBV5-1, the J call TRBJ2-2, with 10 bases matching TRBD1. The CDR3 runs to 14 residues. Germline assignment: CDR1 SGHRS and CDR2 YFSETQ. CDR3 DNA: TGCTCCAGCAGGAGACAGGGGGCCGCCGGGGAGCTGTTTTTT. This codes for CSSRRQGAAGELFF.

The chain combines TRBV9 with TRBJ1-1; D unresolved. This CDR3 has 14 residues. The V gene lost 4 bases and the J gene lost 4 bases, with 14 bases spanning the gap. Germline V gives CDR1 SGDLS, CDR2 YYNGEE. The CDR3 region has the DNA TGTGCCAGCAGCCCCTCGGTCGCTCCCACTGAAGCTTTCTTT. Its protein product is CASSPSVAPTEAFF.

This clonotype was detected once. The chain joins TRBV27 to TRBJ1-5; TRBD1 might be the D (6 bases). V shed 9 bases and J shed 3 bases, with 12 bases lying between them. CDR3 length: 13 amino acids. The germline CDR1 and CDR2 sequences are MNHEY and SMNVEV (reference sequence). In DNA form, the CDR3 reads TGTGCCAGTAAGAGACAGGTCAATCAGCCCCAGCATTTT. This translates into CASKRQVNQPQHF.

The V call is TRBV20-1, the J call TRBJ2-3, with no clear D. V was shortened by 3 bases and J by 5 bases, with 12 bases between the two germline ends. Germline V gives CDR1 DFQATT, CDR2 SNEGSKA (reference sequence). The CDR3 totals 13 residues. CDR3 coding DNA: TGCAGTGCTAGTTATCTTGTCCGAGATACGCAGTATTTT. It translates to CSASYLVRDTQYF.

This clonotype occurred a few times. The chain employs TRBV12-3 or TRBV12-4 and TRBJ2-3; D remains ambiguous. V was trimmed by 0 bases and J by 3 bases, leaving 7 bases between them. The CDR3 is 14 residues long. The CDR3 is CASSLAGLTDTQYF. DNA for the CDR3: TGTGCCAGCAGTTTAGCCGGGCTGACAGATACGCAGTATTTT.

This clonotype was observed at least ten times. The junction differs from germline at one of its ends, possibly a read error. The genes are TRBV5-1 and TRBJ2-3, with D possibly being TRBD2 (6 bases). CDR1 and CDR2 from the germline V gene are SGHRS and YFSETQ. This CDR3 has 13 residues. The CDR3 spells CASSLGGSDTQYF. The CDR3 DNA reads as TGTGCCAGCAGCTTAGGAGGGTCAGATACGCAGTATTTT.

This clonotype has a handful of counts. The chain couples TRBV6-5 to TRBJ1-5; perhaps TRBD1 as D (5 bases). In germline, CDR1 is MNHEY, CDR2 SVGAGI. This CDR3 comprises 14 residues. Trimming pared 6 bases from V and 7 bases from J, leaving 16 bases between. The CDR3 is CASRPSGPSQPQHF. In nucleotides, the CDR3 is TGTGCCAGCAGACCCTCAGGGCCTAGCCAGCCCCAGCATTTT.

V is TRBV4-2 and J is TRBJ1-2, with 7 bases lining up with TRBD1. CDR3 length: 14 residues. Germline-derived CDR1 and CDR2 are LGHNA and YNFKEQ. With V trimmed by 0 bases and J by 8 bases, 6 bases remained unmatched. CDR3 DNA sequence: TGTGCCAGCAGCCAAGATCGAACAGGGGAAGGCTACACCTTC. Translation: CASSQDRTGEGYTF.

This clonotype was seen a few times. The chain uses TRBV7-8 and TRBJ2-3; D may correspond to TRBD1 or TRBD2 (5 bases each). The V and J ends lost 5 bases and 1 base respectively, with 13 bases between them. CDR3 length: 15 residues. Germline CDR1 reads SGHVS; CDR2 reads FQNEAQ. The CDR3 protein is CASSLRLGGTDTQYF. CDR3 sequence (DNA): TGTGCCAGCAGCCTACGACTGGGGGGCACAGATACGCAGTATTTT.

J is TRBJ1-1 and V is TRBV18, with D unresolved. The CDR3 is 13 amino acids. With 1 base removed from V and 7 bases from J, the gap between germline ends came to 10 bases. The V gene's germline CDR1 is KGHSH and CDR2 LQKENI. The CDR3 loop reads CASSPQVGDEAFF. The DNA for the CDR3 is TGTGCCAGCTCACCACAAGTTGGTGATGAAGCTTTCTTT.

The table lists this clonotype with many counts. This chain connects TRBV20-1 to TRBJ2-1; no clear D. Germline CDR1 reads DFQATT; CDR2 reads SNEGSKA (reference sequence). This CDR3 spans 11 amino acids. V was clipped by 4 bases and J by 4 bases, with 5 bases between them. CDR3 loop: CSATMYNEQFF. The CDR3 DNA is TGCAGTGCTACGATGTACAATGAGCAGTTCTTC.